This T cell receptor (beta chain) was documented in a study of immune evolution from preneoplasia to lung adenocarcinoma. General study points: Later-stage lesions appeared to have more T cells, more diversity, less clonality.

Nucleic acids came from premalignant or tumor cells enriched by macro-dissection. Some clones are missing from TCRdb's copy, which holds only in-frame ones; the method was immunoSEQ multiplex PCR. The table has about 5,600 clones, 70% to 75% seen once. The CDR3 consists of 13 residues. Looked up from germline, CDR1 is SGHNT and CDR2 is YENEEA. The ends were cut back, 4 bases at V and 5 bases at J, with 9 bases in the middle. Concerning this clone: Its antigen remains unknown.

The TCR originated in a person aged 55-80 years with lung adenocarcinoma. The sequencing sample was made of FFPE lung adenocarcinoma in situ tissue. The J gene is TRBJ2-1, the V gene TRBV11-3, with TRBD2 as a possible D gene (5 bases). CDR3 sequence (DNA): TGTGCCAGCAGCTACCGGGGAAACAATGAGCAGTTCTTC. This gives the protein CASSYRGNNEQFF.